The source of this T cell receptor (beta chain) is a study of blood T cell repertoires in COVID-19. This clone was detected a few times. Assay: immunoSEQ multiplex PCR; the TCRdb copy retains only in-frame clones and omits some. The sample yields 250,000 to 350,000 clones, about 85% seen once. Germline V gene data show CDR1 as MNHEY and CDR2 as SMNVEV (reference sequence). V gave up 8 bases and J gave up 6 bases, with 16 bases separating them. CDR3 length: 13 amino acids. The sequenced sample was peripheral blood. This TCR was sampled from a human donor with COVID-19, enrolled during active disease. The donor label of this sample is uncertain. This chain joins TRBV27 and TRBJ1-2; D is unresolved. CDR3 region: CASLGPLQNGYTF. As DNA, the CDR3 is TGTGCCAGCCTTGGGCCATTACAGAATGGCTACACCTTC.